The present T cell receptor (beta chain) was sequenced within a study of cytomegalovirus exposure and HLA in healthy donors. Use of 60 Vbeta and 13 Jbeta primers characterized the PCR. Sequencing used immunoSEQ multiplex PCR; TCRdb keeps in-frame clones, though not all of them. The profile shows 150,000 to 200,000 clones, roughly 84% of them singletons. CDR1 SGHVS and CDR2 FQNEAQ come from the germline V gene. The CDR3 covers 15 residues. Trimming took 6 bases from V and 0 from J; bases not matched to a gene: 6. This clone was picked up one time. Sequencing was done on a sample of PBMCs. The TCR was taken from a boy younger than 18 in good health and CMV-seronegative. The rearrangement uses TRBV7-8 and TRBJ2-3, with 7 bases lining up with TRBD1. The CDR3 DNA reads TGTGCCAGCAGACACGAGGGGGCGAGCACAGATACGCAGTATTTT. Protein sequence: CASRHEGASTDTQYF.